This TCR beta chain appears in the sequencing data of a study of CD8 T cells in Susac syndrome. The RNA, 0.5 to 1 ug, was put through reverse transcription using random hexamers. With immunoSEQ multiplex PCR, TCR beta CDR3 was amplified across 54 Vbeta and 13 Jbeta. One entry per CDR3 protein, called by TCRdb with MiXCR from the immunoSEQ multiplex PCR reads. The sample yields some 450,000 distinct CDR3 sequences, around 83% seen once. The germline V gene has CDR1 SQVTM and CDR2 ANQGSEA. This CDR3 has 13 amino acids. V was cut by 6 bases and J by 3 bases, with 15 bases left in between. The TCR sequence derives from a human donor with multiple sclerosis. The genes are TRBV29-1 and TRBJ2-7; D is unclear. The specimen sequenced was CD8+ T cells from PBMCs. Written as DNA, the CDR3 is TGCAGCGTATGGATGGCAGGCCTCTACGAGCAGTACTTC. Amino acids: CSVWMAGLYEQYF.